This passage covers 22 T cell receptor beta chains from one sample sequenced in a study of cytomegalovirus exposure and HLA in healthy donors. This PCR relied on a set of 60 Vbeta primers and 13 Jbeta primers. The assay was immunoSEQ multiplex PCR, and TCRdb's table has in-frame clones only and misses some. The table has about 160,000 clones, more than 70% seen once. Sequences were obtained from PBMCs. The origin of the receptors is a male donor in good health and CMV-seropositive.

The gene calls are TRBV11-3 and TRBJ2-5; 13 positions agree with TRBD2. Germline-derived CDR1 and CDR2 are SGHNT and YENEEA. V was pared by 5 bases and J by 3 bases, with 6 bases of the junction left unmatched. The CDR3 contains 16 residues. CDR3 sequence reads: CASSNIGTSGKETQYF. The CDR3 nucleotides read TGTGCCAGCAGCAACATCGGGACTAGCGGGAAAGAGACCCAGTACTTC.

The V gene is TRBV9, the J gene TRBJ2-7; 11 nucleotides agree with TRBD2. V lost 4 bases, J lost 4 bases, and 7 bases stayed unmatched. The CDR3 is made up of 15 amino acids. Germline CDR1 and CDR2: SGDLS and YYNGEE. CDR3 in amino acids: CASSPSGRNGYEQYF. Written as DNA, the CDR3 is TGTGCCAGCAGCCCTAGCGGGAGGAATGGGTACGAGCAGTACTTC.

This clone was detected a few times. Written as DNA, the CDR3 is TGTGCCAGCAGCTTAGCTCTTTACGAGCAGTACTTC. Translated, it gives CASSLALYEQYF. The chain is built from TRBV11-3 and TRBJ2-7; D not certain. Trimming took off 1 base at V and 4 bases at J, with 5 bases between the two ends. The CDR3 is made up of 12 amino acids. Germline V CDR1 and CDR2: SGHNT, YENEEA.

This clone occurred a few times. This chain uses TRBV6-1 with TRBJ1-1; D is perhaps TRBD1 (6 bases). V lost 1 base, J lost 0 bases, and 21 bases lay in between. The germline V gene has CDR1 MNHNS and CDR2 SASEGT. This CDR3 region has 19 residues. The DNA for the CDR3 is TGTGCCAGCAGTGAAGAAATCTTGGGGGCCACGGGGATGAACACTGAAGCTTTCTTT. It translates to CASSEEILGATGMNTEAFF.

The chain employs TRBV9 and TRBJ2-1; 8 nucleotides match TRBD2. V lost 0 bases, J lost 5 bases, and 13 bases stayed unmatched. CDR1 is SGDLS, CDR2 YYNGEE, per germline. This CDR3 is 18 amino acids long. The DNA of the CDR3 is TGTGCCAGCAGCGTAGATCGCGCGGGAGGCCCCATCCACAATGAGCAGTTCTTC. Its translation: CASSVDRAGGPIHNEQFF.

The chain combines TRBV28 with TRBJ2-7; tentative D call: TRBD1 (6 bases). Germline V gene sequence: CDR1 MDHEN, CDR2 SYDVKM. The CDR3 spans 12 residues. V lost 6 bases, J lost 1 base, and 7 bases lay in between. For the CDR3, the DNA is TGTGCCAGCAGGACAGGTTCCTACGAGCAGTACTTC. Translating it yields CASRTGSYEQYF.

The chain links TRBV19 to TRBJ1-2, with 9 bases identical to TRBD1. The CDR3 sequence is 17 residues long. The germline V gene has CDR1 LNHDA and CDR2 SQIVND (reference sequence). With V trimmed by 5 bases and J by 6 bases, 16 bases remained unmatched. Here the CDR3 reads CASSPRTGVARSDGYTF. In DNA, the CDR3 is TGTGCCAGTAGTCCCAGGACAGGGGTGGCCCGGTCCGATGGCTACACCTTC.

This chain connects TRBV7-9 to TRBJ1-1; no reliable D call. Germline CDR1 reads SEHNR; CDR2 reads FQNEAQ (reference sequence). The CDR3 totals 16 residues. V shed 3 bases and J shed 1 base, with 15 bases lying between them. CDR3 amino acids: CASSFLVGSGNTEAFF. CDR3 nucleotides: TGTGCCAGCAGCTTTCTAGTAGGGAGCGGGAACACTGAAGCTTTCTTT.

This clone was found once. This chain links TRBV5-1 with TRBJ1-3; tentative D call: TRBD1 (5 bases). The CDR3 runs 15 residues. Germline V gene data show CDR1 as SGHRS and CDR2 as YFSETQ. Trimming removed 4 bases from V and 2 bases from J, with 13 bases in between. The CDR3 nucleotides read TGCGCCAGCAGCCAAACACCGGGGGCTGGAAACACCATATATTTT. This codes for CASSQTPGAGNTIYF.

This chain links TRBV27 with TRBJ2-7; tentative D call: TRBD2 (6 bases). This CDR3 contains 13 residues. The germline gives CDR1 MNHEY, CDR2 SMNVEV (reference sequence). Trimming shortened V by 5 bases and J by 5 bases, and 13 bases separated the two germline ends. The CDR3 loop is CASSPHGGDEQYF. The CDR3 bases are TGTGCCAGCAGTCCTCACGGGGGAGACGAGCAGTACTTC.

V gene TRBV12-1 combines with J gene TRBJ2-7; the tabulated D call, TRBD2, remains unverified against the DNA. TRBV12-1 is assigned pseudogene status. This CDR3 has 13 residues. DNA of the CDR3: TGCTTAAGAAGCGGGAGGGCCAACGACGAGCAGTACTTC. Its protein is CLRSGRANDEQYF.

This chain connects TRBV5-1 to TRBJ2-7, with 11 bases aligning to TRBD2. Germline V gives CDR1 SGHRS, CDR2 YFSETQ. V shed 0 bases and J 3 bases; nucleotides not matched to a gene: 2. The CDR3 has 15 amino acids. The CDR3 loop is CASSLVGLADYEQYF. In DNA form, the CDR3 reads TGCGCCAGCAGCTTGGTGGGACTAGCGGACTACGAGCAGTACTTC.

This chain joins TRBV11-2 and TRBJ2-1; TRBD1 agrees at 8 bases. The V gene's germline CDR1 is SGHAT and CDR2 FQNNGV. Trimming at V came to 5 bases and at J to 8 bases, leaving 14 bases not matched to a gene. This CDR3 contains 16 residues. DNA of the CDR3: TGTGCCAGCAGCCGCTACTGGCAGGGGGCTGGTGATGAGCAGTTCTTC. Its protein product is CASSRYWQGAGDEQFF. Full variable domain (missing parts from reference TRBV11-2 and TRBJ2-1): EAGVAQSPRYKIIEKRQSVAFWCNPISGHATLYWYQQILGQGPKLLIQFQNNGVVDDSQLPKDRFSAERLKGVDSTLKIQPAKLEDSAVYLCASSRYWQGAGDEQFFGPGTRLTVL.

The J gene is TRBJ2-5, the V gene TRBV5-4; D is unresolved. V was pared by 0 bases and J by 5 bases, with 8 bases between. Germline CDR1 and CDR2: SGHNT and YYREEE (reference sequence). The CDR3 sequence is 13 residues long. Here the CDR3 reads CASSLVPRETQYF. CDR3 nucleotides: TGTGCCAGCAGCTTGGTTCCCAGGGAGACCCAGTACTTC.

The chain carries TRBV19 and TRBJ2-3, with 7 bases identical to TRBD1. This CDR3 spans 12 amino acids. Germline V CDR1 and CDR2: LNHDA, SQIVND (reference sequence). The junction had 2 bases not matched to a gene; V was cut back by 4 bases and J by 7 bases. CDR3 in amino acids: CASSTGGNTQYF. The CDR3 region has the DNA TGTGCCAGTAGTACAGGGGGAAATACGCAGTATTTT. Full variable domain (rest looked up from reference TRBV19 and TRBJ2-3): DGGITQSPKYLFRKEGQNVTLSCEQNLNHDAMYWYRQDPGQGLRLIYYSQIVNDFQKGDIAEGYSVSREKKESFPLTVTSAQKNPTAFYLCASSTGGNTQYFGPGTRLTVL.

The V call is TRBV30, the J call TRBJ2-7, with 15 bases identical to TRBD2. With V trimmed by 5 bases and J by 6 bases, 8 bases remained unmatched. The CDR3 extends over 15 amino acids. Germline assignment: CDR1 GTSNPN and CDR2 SVGIG (reference sequence). The CDR3 DNA sequence: TGTGCCTGGGGATGGTCGGGACTAGCGGGAGGCGAGCAGTACTTC. Residues: CAWGWSGLAGGEQYF.

The chain combines TRBV5-4 with TRBJ1-5; no clear D gene. Germline loops: CDR1 SGHNT, CDR2 YYREEE (reference sequence). The CDR3 consists of 15 residues. Trimming removed 4 bases at V and 1 base at J, with 12 bases between. The CDR3 region has the DNA TGTGCCAGCAGCCTTACGCCAGGCAGCAATCAGCCCCAGCATTTT. Amino acids: CASSLTPGSNQPQHF.

This clone was seen only once. This rearrangement joins TRBV29-1 to TRBJ2-4; tentatively, D is TRBD2 (5 bases). The V gene's germline CDR1 is SQVTM and CDR2 ANQGSEA. V lost 7 bases and J lost 4, with 14 bases in between. CDR3 length equals 13 residues. CDR3 loop: CSAEGGGKNIQYF. CDR3 in DNA: TGCAGCGCCGAAGGTGGAGGTAAAAACATTCAGTACTTC.

V gene TRBV4-3 combines with J gene TRBJ1-1; D not resolved. The V gene lost 0 bases and the J gene lost 5 bases, with 7 bases spanning the gap. Germline values: CDR1 LGHNA, CDR2 YSLEER. This CDR3 is built from 13 residues. The CDR3 protein is CASSQDSGTEAFF. The CDR3 DNA sequence: TGCGCCAGCAGCCAAGATAGCGGGACTGAAGCTTTCTTT.

This clone occurred a few times. The rearrangement uses TRBV14 and TRBJ1-2, with D possibly TRBD1 on 5 matching bases. This CDR3 spans 14 amino acids. Per the germline V gene, CDR1 is SGHDN and CDR2 is FVKESK. The germline V and J ends were trimmed by 4 bases and 4 bases, with 13 bases remaining between them. CDR3 amino acids: CASSRSGFPYGYTF. CDR3 nucleotides: TGTGCCAGCAGCCGCTCAGGGTTCCCCTATGGCTACACCTTC.

The chain has TRBV28 and TRBJ1-2, with 9 bases that match TRBD1. The V and J ends lost 11 bases and 6 bases, in that order; junction bases with no gene match: 16. The CDR3 length is 15 residues. Germline V gene sequence: CDR1 MDHEN, CDR2 SYDVKM. CDR3 sequence reads: CAGTPFTGGVNGYTF. CDR3 DNA: TGTGCCGGCACCCCCTTTACAGGGGGCGTCAATGGCTACACCTTC.

J is TRBJ1-4 and V is TRBV11-2; a possible D gene is TRBD1 (5 bases). The length of the CDR3 is 13 residues. Germline values: CDR1 SGHAT, CDR2 FQNNGV. Trimming shortened V by 3 bases and J by 8 bases, and 10 bases separated the two germline ends. The chain's CDR3 is CASSFRAAEKLFF. The DNA for the CDR3 is TGTGCCAGCAGCTTCAGGGCGGCCGAAAAACTGTTTTTT. Using reference TRBV11-2 and TRBJ1-4 for the parts outside the CDR3, the full variable domain is EAGVAQSPRYKIIEKRQSVAFWCNPISGHATLYWYQQILGQGPKLLIQFQNNGVVDDSQLPKDRFSAERLKGVDSTLKIQPAKLEDSAVYLCASSFRAAEKLFFGSGTQLSVL.